This T cell receptor beta chain was sequenced during a study of cytomegalovirus exposure and HLA in healthy donors. Worth noting for this clone: Antigen unknown.

With V trimmed by 2 bases and J by 3 bases, 0 bases remained unmatched. CDR3 length: 14 amino acids. Germline CDR1 reads WSHSY; CDR2 reads SAAADI. Study-level findings and limits: Among TCR beta chains of equal frequency, HLA-associated ones were more clonally expanded in a later analysis. The number of N-insertions in an Asian-associated ancestry cluster was reportedly below the approximately 690-donor mean in a later analysis.

The PCR made use of 60 Vbeta and 13 Jbeta primers. Method: immunoSEQ multiplex PCR; TCRdb's copy keeps in-frame clones and lacks some. The sample includes some 200,000 clones, 60% to 80% of them seen just once. The V and J genes are TRBV10-2 and TRBJ2-5; 10 nucleotides match TRBD1. This receptor was identified in a man in his forties in good health and CMV-seronegative. The sample taken for sequencing was PBMCs. The CDR3 protein is CASSEGTGEETQYF. The CDR3 region has the DNA TGCGCCAGCAGTGAGGGGACAGGGGAAGAGACCCAGTACTTC.